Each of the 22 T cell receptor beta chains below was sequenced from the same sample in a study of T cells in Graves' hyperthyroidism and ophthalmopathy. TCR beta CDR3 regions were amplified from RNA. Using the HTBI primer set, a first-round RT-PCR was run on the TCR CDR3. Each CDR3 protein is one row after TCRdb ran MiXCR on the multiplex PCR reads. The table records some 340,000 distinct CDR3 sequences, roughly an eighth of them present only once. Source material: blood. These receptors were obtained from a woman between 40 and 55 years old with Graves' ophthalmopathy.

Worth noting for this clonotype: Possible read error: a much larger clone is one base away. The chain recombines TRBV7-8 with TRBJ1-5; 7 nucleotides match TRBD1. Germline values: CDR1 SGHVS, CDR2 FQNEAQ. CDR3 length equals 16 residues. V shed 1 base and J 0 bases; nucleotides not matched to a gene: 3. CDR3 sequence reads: CASSLGGQVSNQPQHF. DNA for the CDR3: TGTGCCAGCAGCTTAGGAGGACAGGTTAGCAATCAGCCCCAGCATTTT.

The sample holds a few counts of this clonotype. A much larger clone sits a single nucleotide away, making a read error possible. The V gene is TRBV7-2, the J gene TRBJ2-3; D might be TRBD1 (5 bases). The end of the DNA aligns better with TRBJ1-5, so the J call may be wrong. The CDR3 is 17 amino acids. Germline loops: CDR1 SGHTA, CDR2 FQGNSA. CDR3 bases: TGTGCCAGCAGCTTAGTCCCGCGGGGGGGTTTTGCAGATACGCAGCATTTT. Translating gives CASSLVPRGGFADTQHF.

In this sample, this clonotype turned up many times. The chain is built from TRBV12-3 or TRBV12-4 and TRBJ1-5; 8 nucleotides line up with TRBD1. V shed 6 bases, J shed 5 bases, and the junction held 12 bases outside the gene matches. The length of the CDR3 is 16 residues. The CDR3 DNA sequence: TGTGCCAGCAGGGGGGCGCGACAGGGGAGGGATCAGCCCCAGCATTTT. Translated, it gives CASRGARQGRDQPQHF.

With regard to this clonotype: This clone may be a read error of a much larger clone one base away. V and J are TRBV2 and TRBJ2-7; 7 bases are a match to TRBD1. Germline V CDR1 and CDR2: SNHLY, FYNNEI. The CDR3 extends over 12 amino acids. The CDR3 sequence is CASHDRAYERYF. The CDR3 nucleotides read TGTGCCAGCCACGACAGGGCCTACGAGCGGTACTTC.

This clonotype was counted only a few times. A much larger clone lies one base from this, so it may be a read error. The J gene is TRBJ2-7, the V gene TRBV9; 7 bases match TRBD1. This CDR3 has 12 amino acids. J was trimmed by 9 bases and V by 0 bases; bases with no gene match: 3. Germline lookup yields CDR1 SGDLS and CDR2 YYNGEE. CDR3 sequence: CASSVGQGWQYF. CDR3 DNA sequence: TGTGCCAGCAGCGTAGGACAGGGCTGGCAGTACTTC.

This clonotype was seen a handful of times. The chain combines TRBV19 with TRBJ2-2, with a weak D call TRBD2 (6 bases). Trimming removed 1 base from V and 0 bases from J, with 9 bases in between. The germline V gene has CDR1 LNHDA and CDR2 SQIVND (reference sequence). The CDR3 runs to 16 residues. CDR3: CASSIGGASNTGELFF. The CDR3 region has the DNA TGTGCCAGTAGTATAGGCGGGGCCTCGAACACCGGGGAGCTGTTTTTT.

CDR3 loop: CASSPPGSSYNEQFF. DNA for the CDR3: TGTGCCAGCAGCCCGCCTGGGTCGTCCTACAATGAGCAGTTCTTC. The chain carries TRBV11-3 and TRBJ2-1; D is ambiguous. The CDR3 length is 15 residues. V lost 5 bases and J lost 1, with 12 bases in between. Germline assignment: CDR1 SGHNT and CDR2 YENEEA.

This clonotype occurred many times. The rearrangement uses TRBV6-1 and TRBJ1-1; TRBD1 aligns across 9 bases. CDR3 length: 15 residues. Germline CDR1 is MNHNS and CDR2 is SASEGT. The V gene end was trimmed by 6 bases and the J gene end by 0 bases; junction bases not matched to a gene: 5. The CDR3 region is CASRGTGRMNTEAFF. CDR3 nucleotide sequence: TGTGCCAGCAGAGGGACAGGGCGAATGAACACTGAAGCTTTCTTT.

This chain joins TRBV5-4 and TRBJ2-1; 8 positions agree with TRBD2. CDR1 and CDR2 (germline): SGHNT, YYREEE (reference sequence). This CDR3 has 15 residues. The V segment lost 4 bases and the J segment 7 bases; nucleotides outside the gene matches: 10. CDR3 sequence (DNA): TGTGCCAGCAGCGCGCCGGGACTAGATCGTAATGAGCAGTTCTTC. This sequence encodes CASSAPGLDRNEQFF.

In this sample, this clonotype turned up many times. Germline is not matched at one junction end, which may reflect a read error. The CDR3 coding sequence is TGTGCCGGCAGCCAAGAAAACTACGAGCAGTACTTC. As protein: CAGSQENYEQYF. J is TRBJ2-7 and V is TRBV3-1; D unresolved. The germline V gene encodes CDR1 LGHDT and CDR2 YNNKEL (reference sequence). The CDR3 is 12 residues long.

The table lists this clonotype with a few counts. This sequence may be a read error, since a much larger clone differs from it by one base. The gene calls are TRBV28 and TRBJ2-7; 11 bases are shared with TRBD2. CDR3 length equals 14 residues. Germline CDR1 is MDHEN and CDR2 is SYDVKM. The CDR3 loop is CASRQLAGVHERYF. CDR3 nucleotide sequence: TGTGCCAGCAGACAACTAGCGGGAGTACACGAGCGGTACTTC.

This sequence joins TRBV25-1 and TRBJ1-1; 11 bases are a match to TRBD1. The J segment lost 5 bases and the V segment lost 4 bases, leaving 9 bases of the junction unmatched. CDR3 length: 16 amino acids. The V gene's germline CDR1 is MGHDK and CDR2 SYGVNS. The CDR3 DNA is TGTGCCAGCAGTGCGAATCTCGGGACAGGGGGGACTGAAGCTTTCTTT. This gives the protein CASSANLGTGGTEAFF.

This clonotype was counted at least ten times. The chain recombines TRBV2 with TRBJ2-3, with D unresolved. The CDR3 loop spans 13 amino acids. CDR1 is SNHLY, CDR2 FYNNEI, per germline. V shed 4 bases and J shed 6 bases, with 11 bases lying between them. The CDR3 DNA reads TGTGCCAGCAGTGGTGGATACGCTGATACGCAGTATTTT. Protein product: CASSGGYADTQYF.

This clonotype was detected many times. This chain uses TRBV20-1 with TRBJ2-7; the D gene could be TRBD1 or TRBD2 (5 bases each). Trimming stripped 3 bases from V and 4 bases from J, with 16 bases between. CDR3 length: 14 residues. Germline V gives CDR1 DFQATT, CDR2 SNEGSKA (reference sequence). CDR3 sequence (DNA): TGCAGTGCTAGGCACGGGGCCCGCGGGTACGAGCAGTACTTC. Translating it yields CSARHGARGYEQYF.

CDR3 coding DNA: TGTGCCAGCAGCGCCTCTTTCGGATCCTACAATGAGCAGTTCTTC. Residues: CASSASFGSYNEQFF. The rearrangement uses TRBV9 and TRBJ2-1; D remains unclear. This CDR3 spans 15 amino acids. V was clipped by 3 bases and J by 1 base, with 11 bases between them. Germline V gene data show CDR1 as SGDLS and CDR2 as YYNGEE.

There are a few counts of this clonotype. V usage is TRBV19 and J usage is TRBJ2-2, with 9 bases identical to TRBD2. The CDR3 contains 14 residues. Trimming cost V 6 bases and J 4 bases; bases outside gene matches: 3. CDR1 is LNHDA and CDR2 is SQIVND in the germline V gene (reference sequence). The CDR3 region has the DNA TGTGCCAGTAGGGTAGCGGGAGCCACCGGGGAGCTGTTTTTT. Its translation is CASRVAGATGELFF.

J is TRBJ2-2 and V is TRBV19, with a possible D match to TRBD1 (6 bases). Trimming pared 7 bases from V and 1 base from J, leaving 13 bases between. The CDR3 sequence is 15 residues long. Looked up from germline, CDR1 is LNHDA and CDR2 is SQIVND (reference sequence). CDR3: CASKRGGRNTGELFF. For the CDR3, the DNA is TGTGCCAGTAAGAGAGGGGGTCGGAACACCGGGGAGCTGTTTTTT.

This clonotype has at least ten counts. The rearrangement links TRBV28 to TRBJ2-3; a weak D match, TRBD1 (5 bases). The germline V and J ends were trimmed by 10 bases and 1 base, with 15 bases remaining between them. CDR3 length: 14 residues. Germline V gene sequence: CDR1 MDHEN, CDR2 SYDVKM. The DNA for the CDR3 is TGTGCCACCAGGGCGTCCGGTGGCACAGATACGCAGTATTTT. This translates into CATRASGGTDTQYF.

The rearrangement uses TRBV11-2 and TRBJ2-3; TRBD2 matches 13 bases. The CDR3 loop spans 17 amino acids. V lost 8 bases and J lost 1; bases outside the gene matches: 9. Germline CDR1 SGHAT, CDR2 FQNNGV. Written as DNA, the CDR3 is TGTGCCAGCCCAAGTAGAGGACTAGCGGGGGGCACAGATACGCAGTATTTT. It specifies CASPSRGLAGGTDTQYF.

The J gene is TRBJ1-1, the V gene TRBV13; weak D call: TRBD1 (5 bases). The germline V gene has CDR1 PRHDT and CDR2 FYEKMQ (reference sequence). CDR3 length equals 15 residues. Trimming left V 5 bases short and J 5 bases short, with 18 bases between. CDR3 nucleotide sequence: TGTGCCAGCAGCCTCACGGAAGAAGGGGAGACTGAAGCTTTCTTT. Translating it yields CASSLTEEGETEAFF.

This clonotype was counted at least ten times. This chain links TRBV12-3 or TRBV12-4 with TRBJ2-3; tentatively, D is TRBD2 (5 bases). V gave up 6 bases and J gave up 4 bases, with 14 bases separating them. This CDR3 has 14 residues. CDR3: CASRVSGRPDTQYF. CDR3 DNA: TGTGCCAGCAGGGTTTCGGGAAGGCCAGATACGCAGTATTTT.

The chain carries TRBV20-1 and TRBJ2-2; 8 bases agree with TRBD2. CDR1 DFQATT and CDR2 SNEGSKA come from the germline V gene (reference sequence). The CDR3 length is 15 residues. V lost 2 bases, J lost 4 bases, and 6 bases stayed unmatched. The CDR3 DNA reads TGCAGTGCTAGACTTAGCGGGAAAGGCACCGGGGAGCTGTTTTTT. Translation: CSARLSGKGTGELFF.